This TCR beta chain comes out of a study of monozygotic twins with inflammatory bowel disease. After re-calling the 5' RACE reads, TCRdb lists one entry per CDR3 protein, DNA absent. The sample has about 350,000 distinct CDR3 sequences. Notes on the study in general: Healthy co-twins, by inverse Simpson, had higher TCRbeta diversity than their siblings with IBD.

CDR3 length: 13 amino acids. Germline V gene lookup returns CDR1 LGHDT and CDR2 YNNKEL (reference sequence). Comment on this clonotype: What it binds is unknown.

This sequence originates from a human donor with ulcerative colitis or Crohn's disease, or a healthy co-twin of an affected twin (not recorded which). This rearrangement joins TRBV3-1 to TRBJ2-1; the TCRdb call, TRBD1, lacks DNA for checking. The sample was blood. The CDR3 loop is CASSQGGGYEQFF.